One sample yielded the 27 T cell receptor beta chains listed below, sequenced in a study of cytomegalovirus exposure and HLA in healthy donors. The PCR ran on 60 Vbeta and 13 Jbeta primers. The method was immunoSEQ multiplex PCR; TCRdb's version includes in-frame clones alone and lacks a portion of them. The sample records about 120,000 clones, around 68% being singletons. What was sequenced was PBMCs. All receptors derive from a woman in her forties or fifties in good health and CMV-seropositive.

J is TRBJ2-3 and V is TRBV11-2; TRBD1 might be the D (7 bases). The ends were cut back, 3 bases at V and 1 base at J, with 11 bases in the middle. The CDR3 covers 15 residues. The V gene's germline CDR1 is SGHAT and CDR2 FQNNGV. CDR3 sequence reads: CASSFGGTGTDTQYF. CDR3 in DNA: TGTGCCAGCAGCTTCGGCGGGACAGGCACAGATACGCAGTATTTT.

The table lists this clone with a few counts. The V call is TRBV7-2, the J call TRBJ2-1, with D possibly TRBD1 on 5 matching bases. The V gene lost 2 bases and the J gene lost 5 bases, with 10 bases spanning the gap. CDR1 is SGHTA, CDR2 FQGNSA, per germline. CDR3 size: 14 residues. The CDR3 coding sequence is TGTGCCAGCAGCTTAAAAGCAGGGCACAATGAGCAGTTCTTC. Protein product: CASSLKAGHNEQFF.

The V call is TRBV11-2, the J call TRBJ1-1; 8 nucleotides line up with TRBD1. Germline-derived CDR1 and CDR2 are SGHAT and FQNNGV. The CDR3 is 13 residues long. The junction had 5 bases not matched to a gene; V was cut back by 0 bases and J by 11 bases. The CDR3 loop is CASSLDAGGWAFF. The CDR3 DNA reads TGTGCCAGCAGCTTAGATGCAGGGGGCTGGGCTTTCTTT.

V gene TRBV7-2 combines with J gene TRBJ1-3; a possible D gene is TRBD1 (5 bases). The CDR3 runs to 16 residues. V lost 3 bases to trimming and J lost 0 bases, with 12 bases between them. Germline V gene data show CDR1 as SGHTA and CDR2 as FQGNSA. The CDR3 region is CASSLIDRPSGNTIYF. CDR3 nucleotide sequence: TGTGCCAGCAGCTTGATCGACAGACCCTCTGGAAACACCATATATTTT.

This rearrangement joins TRBV5-1 to TRBJ2-3; possibly TRBD2 for D (5 bases). V lost 0 bases, J lost 4 bases, and 12 bases lay in between. There are 15 residues in the CDR3. Germline loops: CDR1 SGHRS, CDR2 YFSETQ. The CDR3 loop is CASSLAEDRPDTQYF. In DNA form, the CDR3 reads TGCGCCAGCAGCTTGGCGGAGGATCGCCCAGATACGCAGTATTTT.

CDR3 residues: CASSLVQGYTQETQYF. The CDR3 DNA reads TGTGCCAGCAGCTTAGTTCAGGGGTACACTCAAGAGACCCAGTACTTC. The V call is TRBV7-2, the J call TRBJ2-5, with a tentative D call TRBD1 (6 bases). Germline V gene data show CDR1 as SGHTA and CDR2 as FQGNSA. V dropped 1 base and J dropped 2 bases, with 14 bases sitting between them. This CDR3 is built from 16 residues.

The chain is built from TRBV7-8 and TRBJ1-5; TRBD1 might be the D (5 bases). Trimming shortened V by 5 bases and J by 3 bases, and 11 bases separated the two germline ends. The CDR3 totals 14 residues. Germline loops: CDR1 SGHVS, CDR2 FQNEAQ. This CDR3 reads CASSNRQLNQPQHF. The CDR3, as DNA: TGTGCCAGCAGCAACCGACAGCTCAATCAGCCCCAGCATTTT.

V is TRBV11-2 and J is TRBJ2-2, with D perhaps TRBD2 (6 bases). Germline V CDR1 and CDR2: SGHAT, FQNNGV. The CDR3 loop spans 16 amino acids. The V end was cut by 4 bases, the J end by 5 bases, with 17 bases between. The CDR3 loop reads CASSSTEGTATGELFF. The DNA of the CDR3 is TGTGCCAGCAGCTCAACGGAGGGGACTGCAACCGGGGAGCTGTTTTTT.

The genes are TRBV28 and TRBJ2-6; TRBD1 aligns across 10 bases. CDR1 is MDHEN, CDR2 SYDVKM, per germline. The CDR3 is made up of 18 amino acids. The junction had 9 bases not matched to a gene; V was cut back by 5 bases and J by 2 bases. The CDR3 nucleotides are TGTGCCAGCAGTCAGGAGGACAGGGGGAGGCCTGGGGCCAACGTCCTGACTTTC. Translated, it gives CASSQEDRGRPGANVLTF.

The genes are TRBV5-4 and TRBJ2-3, with a tentative D call TRBD1 (5 bases). V dropped 4 bases and J dropped 2 bases, with 14 bases sitting between them. The CDR3 is 15 residues long. Germline assignment: CDR1 SGHNT and CDR2 YYREEE (reference sequence). CDR3 residues: CASSVDSTPTDTQYF. CDR3 bases: TGTGCCAGCAGCGTAGACAGTACCCCCACAGATACGCAGTATTTT.

This clone appeared a single time. The rearrangement joins TRBV10-3 to TRBJ2-1; 11 nucleotides agree with TRBD2. CDR1 ENHRY and CDR2 SYGVKD come from the germline V gene. After removal of 3 bases from V and 8 bases from J, the junction contained 6 bases not matched to a gene. The length of the CDR3 is 15 residues. Written as DNA, the CDR3 is TGTGCCATCAGTGAAAAGGGACTAGCGGAGGATGAGCAGTTCTTC. Protein product: CAISEKGLAEDEQFF.

The chain is built from TRBV7-9 and TRBJ2-7; 8 positions agree with TRBD1. CDR1 is SEHNR, CDR2 FQNEAQ, per germline (reference sequence). The CDR3 length is 16 residues. Trimming at V came to 7 bases and at J to 4 bases, leaving 15 bases not matched to a gene. The DNA for the CDR3 is TGTGCCAGCACCCACACTGACAGGGGATGGGTTTACGAGCAGTACTTC. Residues: CASTHTDRGWVYEQYF.

This clone is a singleton in its sample. V is TRBV5-1 and J is TRBJ2-1; 10 positions agree with TRBD2. With V trimmed by 0 bases and J by 10 bases, 7 bases remained unmatched. Germline-derived CDR1 and CDR2 are SGHRS and YFSETQ. The CDR3 is made up of 15 amino acids. The DNA for the CDR3 is TGCGCCAGCAGCTTGGTGTCGGCTAGCGGGGGAGAGCAGTTCTTC. Residues: CASSLVSASGGEQFF.

The chain employs TRBV7-2 and TRBJ1-2; D might be TRBD1 (6 bases). The CDR3 totals 12 residues. Germline CDR1 is SGHTA and CDR2 is FQGNSA. Trimming left V 5 bases short and J 6 bases short, with 10 bases between. CDR3: CASSIYRDGYTF. The CDR3 DNA follows: TGTGCCAGCAGCATCTACAGGGATGGCTACACCTTC. Complete variable domain (other parts from reference TRBV7-2 and TRBJ1-2): GAGVSQSPSNKVTEKGKDVELRCDPISGHTALYWYRQSLGQGLEFLIYFQGNSAPDKSGLPSDRFSAERTGGSVSTLTIQRTQQEDSAVYLCASSIYRDGYTFGSGTRLTVV.

Turning to this clone: This same CDR3 is encoded by further DNA sequences in the sample. This chain connects TRBV7-6 to TRBJ2-5; tentatively, D is TRBD2 (6 bases). The CDR3 has 14 amino acids. V lost 0 bases, J lost 1 base, and 6 bases lay in between. The germline V gene encodes CDR1 SGHVS and CDR2 FNYEAQ. The CDR3 sequence: CASSLAGGQETQYF. The CDR3 nucleotides are TGTGCCAGCAGCTTAGCGGGGGGCCAAGAGACCCAGTACTTC.

The gene calls are TRBV10-3 and TRBJ1-3; TRBD1 aligns across 9 bases. Trimming at V came to 0 bases and at J to 2 bases, leaving 5 bases not matched to a gene. The CDR3 spans 17 residues. Germline lookup yields CDR1 ENHRY and CDR2 SYGVKD. The CDR3 region is CAISESRDRVTGNTIYF. The CDR3 DNA sequence: TGTGCCATCAGTGAGTCGAGGGACAGGGTAACTGGAAACACCATATATTTT.

V usage is TRBV12-5 and J usage is TRBJ2-7; D perhaps matches TRBD1 (6 bases). Trimming removed 3 bases from V and 3 bases from J, with 9 bases in between. Looked up from germline, CDR1 is LGHNT and CDR2 is FRNRAP. CDR3 length: 13 residues. The CDR3 coding sequence is TGTGCTAGTGGTTTAGGGGGATACTACGAGCAGTACTTC. Translating it yields CASGLGGYYEQYF.

This clone was observed once. V gene TRBV28 combines with J gene TRBJ2-6; 7 nucleotides align to TRBD1. The CDR3 runs 16 residues. Trimming at V came to 5 bases and at J to 1 base, leaving 5 bases not matched to a gene. Germline lookup yields CDR1 MDHEN and CDR2 SYDVKM. The CDR3 spells CASSATGWSGANVLTF. DNA for the CDR3: TGTGCCAGCAGTGCGACAGGGTGGTCTGGGGCCAACGTCCTGACTTTC.

This rearrangement joins TRBV29-1 to TRBJ2-5, with D maybe TRBD1 (5 bases). The J call may be wrong; the DNA end is better matched by TRBJ2-7. Germline-derived CDR1 and CDR2 are SQVTM and ANQGSEA. The CDR3 sequence is 13 residues long. CDR3 coding DNA: TGCAGCGCCCTCGGACAAAACTCCTACGAGCAGTACTTC. This encodes CSALGQNSYEQYF.

The J gene is TRBJ2-7, the V gene TRBV11-2, with D possibly matching TRBD2 (7 bases). Trimming cost V 5 bases and J 3 bases, with 20 bases left between them. Germline V gene data show CDR1 as SGHAT and CDR2 as FQNNGV. There are 16 residues in the CDR3. Written as DNA, the CDR3 is TGTGCCAGCAGCCGAGGGGCGGCGGGGGCCGACTACGAGCAGTACTTC. Amino acid sequence: CASSRGAAGADYEQYF.

This clone showed up just a few times. The chain combines TRBV4-1 with TRBJ1-2; D uncertain. The CDR3 consists of 14 residues. Germline V gene lookup returns CDR1 MGHRA and CDR2 YSYEKL. The V and J ends lost 5 bases and 4 bases respectively, with 14 bases between them. CDR3 residues: CASSSRTGFYGYTF. The CDR3 DNA follows: TGCGCCAGCAGCTCCAGGACGGGATTCTATGGCTACACCTTC.

This sequence joins TRBV19 and TRBJ1-1, with TRBD1 matching 8 bases. The germline gives CDR1 LNHDA, CDR2 SQIVND (reference sequence). The CDR3 runs to 15 residues. With 6 bases clipped from V and 2 bases from J, the junction kept 8 bases outside the gene matches. CDR3 DNA sequence: TGTGCCAGTAGAGGACAGGGAATGTTTAACACTGAAGCTTTCTTT. Translated, it gives CASRGQGMFNTEAFF.

The rearrangement joins TRBV4-3 to TRBJ2-2, with TRBD1 matching 10 bases. The CDR3 consists of 17 residues. Germline V gene sequence: CDR1 LGHNA, CDR2 YSLEER. J lost 4 bases, V lost 3 bases, and 8 bases had no gene match. The CDR3 DNA follows: TGCGCCAGCAGCCAGCCTCAAGGACAGGGGGGCACCGGGGAGCTGTTTTTT. Translating it yields CASSQPQGQGGTGELFF.

The V gene is TRBV5-1, the J gene TRBJ2-3; 11 bases fit TRBD1. Germline values: CDR1 SGHRS, CDR2 YFSETQ. The V segment lost 2 bases and the J segment 6 bases; nucleotides outside the gene matches: 5. This CDR3 comprises 15 residues. The DNA of the CDR3 is TGCGCCAGCAGCTTTGCGGACAGGGGGCAGGATACGCAGTATTTT. Encoded protein: CASSFADRGQDTQYF.

The chain has TRBV28 and TRBJ2-1; TRBD1 aligns across 8 bases. The V gene end was trimmed by 6 bases and the J gene end by 4 bases; junction bases not matched to a gene: 14. The CDR3 is 17 amino acids. In germline, CDR1 is MDHEN, CDR2 SYDVKM. For the CDR3, the DNA is TGTGCCAGCAGCCGACTTCCGGGACAGGCTTCGTACAATGAGCAGTTCTTC. It specifies CASSRLPGQASYNEQFF.

The rearrangement uses TRBV6-6 and TRBJ1-1; TRBD1 might be the D (5 bases). Trimming took 0 bases from V and 6 from J, leaving 11 bases between them. The length of the CDR3 is 14 residues. The V gene's germline CDR1 is MNHNY and CDR2 SVGAGI (reference sequence). CDR3 DNA: TGTGCCAGCAGTTACTCGACGGGGGTCGCTGAAGCTTTCTTT. It codes for CASSYSTGVAEAFF.

This clone is a singleton in its sample. This chain connects TRBV6-6 to TRBJ1-2; no clear D gene. V lost 8 bases and J 0 bases, leaving 16 bases between the germline ends. This CDR3 comprises 15 residues. Looked up from germline, CDR1 is MNHNY and CDR2 is SVGAGI (reference sequence). The CDR3 spells CASLPRGFSNYGYTF. CDR3 sequence (DNA): TGTGCCAGCTTGCCTCGCGGGTTTTCTAACTATGGCTACACCTTC.